A selection of T cell receptor beta chains follows, all from one sample in a study of blood T cell repertoires in COVID-19. TCRdb keeps only in-frame clones here, not all; method: immunoSEQ multiplex PCR. The data contain approximately 100,000 clones, approximately 89% of them seen just once; the ten biggest clones take up 17%. Sequencing input: peripheral blood. Receptor source: a woman older than 75 in a cohort sampled during active COVID-19. The CDR3 runs from the conserved cysteine through the conserved F or W. D genes are given only for firm matches. Size is stated for part of the rows, as once, few or many counts, or as a class when the clone is expanded.

cdr3_aa,cdr3_nt,j_call,d_call,clone_size,v_call
CATSTSYSGANVLTF,TGTGCCACCAGCACCTCGTACTCTGGGGCCAACGTCCTGACTTTC,TRBJ2-6,-,-,TRBV15
CASSLTSSQPMNTEAFF,TGTGCCAGCAGCCTGACTAGCTCCCAGCCGATGAACACTGAAGCTTTCTTT,TRBJ1-1,-,few,TRBV3-1/TRBV3-2
CASSLEGDNQPQHF,TGCGCCAGCAGCTTGGAAGGGGACAATCAGCCCCAGCATTTT,TRBJ1-5,-,-,TRBV5-1
CASSLGSLAGWNTGELFF,TGTGCCAGCAGCTTGGGCAGCTTAGCGGGTTGGAACACCGGGGAGCTGTTTTTT,TRBJ2-2,TRBD2,-,TRBV7-9
CASSFGQSGGEKLFF,TGTGCCAGCAGTTTCGGACAGTCGGGCGGTGAAAAACTGTTTTTT,TRBJ1-4,-,-,TRBV27
CASRHQVDGYTF,TGTGCCAGCCGCCACCAGGTGGATGGCTACACCTTC,TRBJ1-2,-,-,TRBV12-3/TRBV12-4
CASSDRKGFTNIQYF,TGTGCCAGCAGTGATAGAAAGGGGTTTACAAACATTCAGTACTTC,TRBJ2-4,-,-,TRBV2
CASTFMRENSPLHF,TGTGCCAGCACTTTTATGAGGGAAAATTCACCCCTCCACTTT,TRBJ1-6,-,-,TRBV28
CATSDPSGAYEQYF,TGCGCCACCTCCGACCCCAGCGGAGCCTACGAGCAGTACTTC,TRBJ2-7,-,-,TRBV5-1
CAISPTGSLGYTF,TGTGCCATCAGTCCGACAGGTTCCTTAGGCTACACCTTC,TRBJ1-2,-,-,TRBV10-3
CASSLPGQGAYEQYF,TGTGCCAGCTCACTACCGGGACAGGGGGCGTACGAGCAGTACTTC,TRBJ2-7,TRBD1,-,TRBV18
CASRGEIDAQYF,TGTGCCAGCAGAGGAGAGATCGACGCACAGTACTTC,TRBJ2-5,-,-,TRBV12-3/TRBV12-4
CASSSLSGGTPTGELFF,TGCGCCAGCAGCTCCCTTAGCGGGGGGACACCCACCGGGGAGCTGTTTTTT,TRBJ2-2,TRBD2,-,TRBV5-1
CASSYSERVSNTIYF,TGTGCCAGCAGTTACTCGGAGAGGGTATCAAACACCATATATTTT,TRBJ1-3,-,-,TRBV6-5
CATSRAAANSPLHF,TGTGCCACGTCGCGGGCAGCAGCAAATTCACCCCTCCACTTT,TRBJ1-6,-,-,TRBV19
CASSLTGLLGQPQHF,TGTGCCAGCAGCCTTACAGGGTTGTTGGGTCAGCCCCAGCATTTT,TRBJ1-5,-,-,TRBV28
CASSSTGDGEKLFF,TGCGCCAGCAGCTCAACAGGGGATGGTGAAAAACTGTTTTTT,TRBJ1-4,TRBD1,-,TRBV5-1
CASSPQGDNSPLHF,TGTGCCAGCTCACCCCAGGGGGATAATTCACCCCTCCACTTT,TRBJ1-6,TRBD1,few,TRBV18
CAIRRGQDSYEQYF,TGTGCCATCAGACGGGGACAGGATAGCTACGAGCAGTACTTC,TRBJ2-7,TRBD1,once,TRBV10-3
CSVWAQDGYTF,TGCAGCGTTTGGGCGCAGGATGGCTACACCTTC,TRBJ1-2,-,few,TRBV29-1
CASSATGVEGEAFF,TGTGCCAGCAGCGCGACAGGGGTCGAGGGTGAAGCTTTCTTT,TRBJ1-1,TRBD1,-,TRBV9
CASSGTGGPETQYF,TGTGCCAGCAGCGGCACAGGGGGCCCGGAGACCCAGTACTTC,TRBJ2-5,TRBD1,-,TRBV9
CAQPPDKNYGYTF,TGTGCCCAACCCCCCGACAAAAACTATGGCTACACCTTC,TRBJ1-2,-,-,TRBV19
CATRGSFRGGGEQFF,TGTGCCACCAGAGGTTCCTTCAGAGGGGGCGGTGAGCAGTTCTTC,TRBJ2-1,TRBD1,-,TRBV24-1
CASSLTYTEAFF,TGTGCCAGCAGCTTAACTTACACTGAAGCTTTCTTT,TRBJ1-1,-,-,TRBV11-2
CASSPLVAGGPPYNEQFF,TGTGCCAGCAGCCCCCTTGTGGCGGGAGGGCCGCCCTACAATGAGCAGTTCTTC,TRBJ2-1,TRBD2,-,TRBV11-2
CASSPGTGLNRYTF,TGTGCCAGCAGTCCCGGGACAGGCCTTAACCGCTACACCTTC,TRBJ1-2,TRBD1,-,TRBV27
CASSPTSGSYEQYF,TGTGCCAGCTCACCAACTAGCGGGAGTTACGAGCAGTACTTC,TRBJ2-7,TRBD2,-,TRBV18
CSVEPLAAPTDTQYF,TGCAGCGTTGAACCCCTAGCGGCCCCAACAGATACGCAGTATTTT,TRBJ2-3,TRBD2,-,TRBV29-1
CASSLEEGVAEAFF,TGTGCCAGCAGTCTCGAGGAAGGGGTCGCTGAAGCTTTCTTT,TRBJ1-1,-,-,TRBV27
CASSKNEETNYGYTF,TGTGCCAGCAGCAAAAATGAGGAGACGAACTATGGCTACACCTTC,TRBJ1-2,-,-,TRBV21-1
CSVMKGGYEQYF,TGCAGCGTTATGAAAGGGGGCTACGAGCAGTACTTC,TRBJ2-7,-,-,TRBV29-1
CASSTGGRGTGFMHYGYTF,TGTGCCAGCAGCACCGGGGGGCGGGGGACAGGATTCATGCACTATGGCTACACCTTC,TRBJ1-2,TRBD1,-,TRBV7-9
CASSEALQGANEQYF,TGTGCCAGCAGTGAAGCGCTGCAGGGGGCGAACGAGCAGTACTTC,TRBJ2-7,TRBD1,-,TRBV6-1
CATSGGIQFF,TGTGCCACCTCAGGGGGTATACAGTTCTTC,TRBJ2-1,TRBD1,-,TRBV6-5
CATGPGAAGGNNEQFF,TGTGCCACCGGACCAGGAGCAGCGGGGGGAAACAATGAGCAGTTCTTC,TRBJ2-1,TRBD2,-,TRBV3-1/TRBV3-2
CSVALGQGFNEQFF,TGCAGCGTTGCCCTGGGACAGGGGTTTAATGAGCAGTTCTTC,TRBJ2-1,TRBD1,-,TRBV29-1
CASSVGGTANEKLFF,TGTGCCAGCAGCGTAGGCGGGACAGCAAATGAAAAACTGTTTTTT,TRBJ1-4,TRBD1,-,TRBV9
CASSLGAGANTEAFF,TGTGCCAGCAGCTTGGGGGCAGGGGCGAACACTGAAGCTTTCTTT,TRBJ1-1,-,-,TRBV7-9
CASKGAVLQPNTGELFF,TGCGCCAGCAAGGGGGCAGTATTACAGCCGAACACCGGGGAGCTGTTTTTT,TRBJ2-2,TRBD1,-,TRBV5-1